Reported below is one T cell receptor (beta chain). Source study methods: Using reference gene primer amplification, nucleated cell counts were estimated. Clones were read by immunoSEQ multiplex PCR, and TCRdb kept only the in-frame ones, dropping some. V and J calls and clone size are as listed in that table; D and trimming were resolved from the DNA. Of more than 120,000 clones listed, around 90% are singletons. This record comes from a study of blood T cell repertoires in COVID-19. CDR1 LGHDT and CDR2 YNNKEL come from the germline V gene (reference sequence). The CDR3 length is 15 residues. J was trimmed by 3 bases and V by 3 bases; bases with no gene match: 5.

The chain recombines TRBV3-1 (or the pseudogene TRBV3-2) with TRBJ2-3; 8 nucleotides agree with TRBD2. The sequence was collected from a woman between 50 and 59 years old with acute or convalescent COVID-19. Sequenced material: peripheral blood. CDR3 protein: CASSQGSGETDTQYF. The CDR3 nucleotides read TGTGCCAGCAGCCAGGGTAGCGGGGAGACAGATACGCAGTATTTT.